This record covers a single T cell receptor beta chain. Its antigen is currently unknown. This entry is derived from a study of CD8+ T cells in alopecia areata. Investigators sorted PBMCs to obtain both CD4+ and CD8+ T cells. Trimming removed 4 bases at V and 4 bases at J, with 13 bases between. The CDR3 runs to 13 residues. Germline CDR1 reads SQVTM; CDR2 reads ANQGSEA. Isolated RNA was reverse transcribed into cDNA used as the sequencing template. Assay used: immunoSEQ multiplex PCR; TCRdb lists only in-frame clones, some missing. The sample holds about 150,000 clones, about 60% seen once. Study-level findings and limits: The study found higher clonality in lesional than normal scalp, especially in alopecia totalis/universalis. Sequenced scalp T cells also include alphabeta T cells resident in normal skin.

The sequence was collected from a human donor in good health. Sequencing used CD4+ T cells sorted from blood. The rearrangement links TRBV29-1 to TRBJ1-1, with D possibly being TRBD1 (5 bases). The CDR3 here is CSVGGGVLTEAFF. In DNA form, the CDR3 reads TGCAGCGTTGGGGGAGGGGTGCTCACTGAAGCTTTCTTT.